These T cell receptor beta chains were read from a single sample in a study of T cell repertoires in cytomegalovirus infection. A single record per CDR3 protein comes from TCRdb applying MiXCR to the reads. The profile covers around 340,000 distinct CDR3 sequences, with approximately 32% appearing a single time and over 15% taken by the ten largest. Antigens of these TCRs are unknown. Material: cultured PBMCs, obtained from culture after CMV antigen stimulation. Source of these receptors: a human donor in good health (CMV status not recorded). Some clones in this sample may be carry-over from other donors' samples. Each CDR3 is given with its conserved first and last residue. Fields, in order: V gene, clone size, D gene, J gene, CDR3 DNA, CDR3 protein. A D gene is named only where the DNA matches it firmly. Clone size is given for some rows only: seen once, a few or many times, or a class if the clone is expanded.

TRBV29-1	many	NA	TRBJ1-1	TGCAGCGTTGAAGACCTGAACACTGAAGCTTTCTTT	CSVEDLNTEAFF
TRBV5-3	NA	NA	TRBJ2-1	TGTGCCAGCAGCTTAGTAGCGGCCTCCTACAATGAGCAGTTCTTC	CASSLVAASYNEQFF
TRBV7-2	many	TRBD2	TRBJ2-1	TGTGCCAGCAGCCCCGCCGTCGCTAGCGGGAGCAATGAGCAGTTCTTC	CASSPAVASGSNEQFF
TRBV6-6	NA	TRBD2	TRBJ2-2	TGTGCCAGCACCCCTCCGGGGGCTAGCGGGCCAACCGGGGAGCTGTTTTTT	CASTPPGASGPTGELFF
TRBV19	few	TRBD1	TRBJ1-3	TGTGCCAGTACCCCGGAGGGGGCGCCTGGAAACACCATATATTTT	CASTPEGAPGNTIYF
TRBV6-5	once	NA	TRBJ2-5	TGTGCCAGCAGTTACTCGAAGGTGTCGGAAGAGACCCAGTACTTC	CASSYSKVSEETQYF
TRBV7-3	NA	NA	TRBJ1-6	TGTGCCAACAGCTTAATTGGTGGGAGTTCACCCCTCCACTTT	CANSLIGGSSPLHF
TRBV5-4	NA	TRBD2	TRBJ2-5	TGTGCCAGCAGCTCTGCTCCTAGCGGGAGACAAGAGACCCAGTACTTC	CASSSAPSGRQETQYF
TRBV14	NA	TRBD1	TRBJ1-2	TGTGCCAGCAGCCAAGATCGGACAGGACCTTATGGCTACACCTTC	CASSQDRTGPYGYTF
TRBV7-9	many	NA	TRBJ1-4	TGTGCCAGCACCGGGGGGGGAACTAATGAAAAACTGTTTTTT	CASTGGGTNEKLFF
TRBV28	few	NA	TRBJ1-1	TGTGCCAGCAGTTTACCACCGAACACTGAAGCTTTCTTT	CASSLPPNTEAFF
TRBV11-3	NA	TRBD2	TRBJ2-3	TGTGCCAGCAGCTTTGGGACTAGCGGAGGCGGCACAGATACGCAGTATTTT	CASSFGTSGGGTDTQYF
TRBV7-2	many	TRBD1	TRBJ2-1	TGTGCCAGCAGCCCGGACAGGGCTTCCTACAATGAGCAGTTCTTC	CASSPDRASYNEQFF
TRBV28	NA	TRBD1	TRBJ1-5	TGTGCCAGCAGTTTCGCGGCGGGCGACAGGGTGAGACAGCCCCAGCATTTT	CASSFAAGDRVRQPQHF
TRBV6-2/TRBV6-3	NA	NA	TRBJ2-1	TGTGCCAGCTCGGTCTTGGATGAGCAGTTCTTC	CASSVLDEQFF
TRBV19	few	NA	TRBJ1-5	TGTGCCAGTAGTATCGGTCGACCGAACTATAGCAATCAGCCCCAGCATTTT	CASSIGRPNYSNQPQHF
TRBV29-1	few	NA	TRBJ1-5	TGCAGCGCTGGCAGGGTTGGTCAGCCCCAGCATTTT	CSAGRVGQPQHF
TRBV7-9	NA	NA	TRBJ2-7	TGTGCCAGCAGCTTAGTTGATTCCGGGGGGACAGAGCAGTACTTC	CASSLVDSGGTEQYF
TRBV7-9	few	NA	TRBJ1-5	TGTGCCAGCAGCTTAGGAGACCAGGGTGTCGGTCAGCCCCAGCATTTT	CASSLGDQGVGQPQHF
TRBV6-5	few	TRBD2	TRBJ2-3	TGTGCCAGCAGTTACTCGACTAGCGGTCCACTTAGCACAGATACGCAGTATTTT	CASSYSTSGPLSTDTQYF
TRBV20-1	NA	NA	TRBJ2-3	TGCAGTGCCAAGACGGACCTTCAGGAGGATACGCAGTATTTT	CSAKTDLQEDTQYF
TRBV28	NA	TRBD2	TRBJ2-1	TGTGCCAGCAGTTTACCCTCAGGGGCGGGAGGGCCAAATGAGCAGTTCTTC	CASSLPSGAGGPNEQFF
TRBV11-2	NA	NA	TRBJ1-4	TGTGCCAGCAGCTTCCCAGCAGGGGCCTTAAATGAAAAACTGTTTTTT	CASSFPAGALNEKLFF
TRBV20-1	NA	TRBD2	TRBJ2-1	TGCAGTGCTAGAGAAGTAGCGGGGGGGCAGGTGGAGCAGTTCTTC	CSAREVAGGQVEQFF
TRBV7-2	many	TRBD1	TRBJ2-1	TGTGCCAGCAGCTTAGTTGGGACAGCCTCCTACAATGAGCAGTTCTTC	CASSLVGTASYNEQFF
TRBV7-9	NA	NA	TRBJ2-2	TGTGCCAGCAGTTCCTCTGGTGGTAGCGAATACGGGGAGCTGTTTTTT	CASSSSGGSEYGELFF
TRBV28	NA	NA	TRBJ2-7	TGTGCCAGCAGTAAGGCAGCCGGCTACGAGCAGTACTTC	CASSKAAGYEQYF
TRBV6-2/TRBV6-3	NA	NA	TRBJ2-1	TGTGCCAGCAGCTTGGGTCACCTTGAGCAGTTCTTC	CASSLGHLEQFF
TRBV19	few	TRBD2	TRBJ2-5	TGTGCCAGTAGTACAGCGGCTAGCGGACAAGAGACCCAGTACTTC	CASSTAASGQETQYF
TRBV7-2	many	TRBD2	TRBJ2-3	TGTGCCAGCAGCCGTGGCCGGGGGGACGTCCTGGATACGCAGTATTTT	CASSRGRGDVLDTQYF
TRBV7-3	many	NA	TRBJ2-7	TGTGCCAGCAGCTTAATCAGAGACTCCTACGAGCAGTACTTC	CASSLIRDSYEQYF
TRBV19	NA	NA	TRBJ1-5	TGTGCCAGTAGTCGATCCGAAGTCTATAGCAATCAGCCCCAGCATTTT	CASSRSEVYSNQPQHF
TRBV25-1	NA	TRBD2	TRBJ2-3	TGTGCCAGCAGTGAATCTAGCGGGAGTTCCTCAGATACGCAGTATTTT	CASSESSGSSSDTQYF
TRBV10-1	NA	NA	TRBJ2-1	TGCGCCAGCAGCGACGGGGCCTCTTACAATGAGCAGTTCTTC	CASSDGASYNEQFF
TRBV7-9	few	NA	TRBJ1-2	TGTGCCAGCAGCTCTGCAGGGGACTCCTTCTATAGCTACACCTTC	CASSSAGDSFYSYTF
TRBV10-3	few	TRBD2	TRBJ2-1	TGTGCCATCAGTGGAGAGGAGGCGGGAGGCTCGGGGGAGCAGTTCTTC	CAISGEEAGGSGEQFF
TRBV29-1	few	NA	TRBJ2-2	TGCAGCGCCCAAGCCCGGAGGGTCGCCGGGGAGCTGTTTTTT	CSAQARRVAGELFF
TRBV20-1	NA	TRBD1	TRBJ2-4	TGCAGTGCCACATCAGGGGGCGGCAAAAACATTCAGTACTTC	CSATSGGGKNIQYF
TRBV28	NA	TRBD2	TRBJ2-1	TGTGCCAGCAGTTCCCGACTAGCGGGAGAGAATGAGCAGTTCTTC	CASSSRLAGENEQFF
TRBV7-9	NA	NA	TRBJ2-6	TGTGCCATCCCTGTGGGGAGCTCTGGGGCCAACGTCCTGACTTTC	CAIPVGSSGANVLTF
TRBV6-2/TRBV6-3	NA	TRBD2	TRBJ2-1	TGTGCCAGCAGTTCAACAACCCCGACTAGCGGGAAGTACAATGAGCAGTTCTTC	CASSSTTPTSGKYNEQFF
TRBV12-3/TRBV12-4	many	NA	TRBJ1-5	TGTGCCAGCAGTTTAGTAGGGGGAAACAATCAGCCCCAGCATTTT	CASSLVGGNNQPQHF
TRBV25-1	NA	TRBD2	TRBJ2-2	TGTGCCAGCGCCCTAGCGGGGGGCGGGGAGCTGTTTTTT	CASALAGGGELFF
TRBV9	NA	NA	TRBJ2-2	TGTGCCAGCAGCCCCCCGGTCCTCTGGAACACCGGGGAGCTGTTTTTT	CASSPPVLWNTGELFF
TRBV7-9	many	NA	TRBJ1-4	TGTGCCAGCAGCTTAAACGGGGTTGGAGTAATGGAAAAACTGTTTTTT	CASSLNGVGVMEKLFF
TRBV12-3/TRBV12-4	NA	NA	TRBJ1-1	TGTGCCAGCAGTTTAGCGGGGGGTCCTGAAGCTTTCTTT	CASSLAGGPEAFF
TRBV2	NA	TRBD1	TRBJ1-2	TGTGCCATCCCGGGACAGCCAGACGTTTTTGGCTACACCTTC	CAIPGQPDVFGYTF
TRBV27	NA	NA	TRBJ1-1	TGTGCCAGCAGCCAAGACAGAAGGGCTGAAGCTTTCTTT	CASSQDRRAEAFF
TRBV7-9	many	NA	TRBJ2-5	TGTGCCAGCAGCTTAGCAGAGGTTGGCGGAGAGACCCAGTACTTC	CASSLAEVGGETQYF
TRBV6-1	few	NA	TRBJ2-3	TGTGCCAGCAGGGCCGCGGTCGGGGGTCCAGATACGCAGTATTTT	CASRAAVGGPDTQYF
TRBV7-9	NA	NA	TRBJ1-2	TGTGCCAGCAGAAACACCGGGACCGGCTATGGCTACACCTTC	CASRNTGTGYGYTF
TRBV28	NA	TRBD2	TRBJ2-2	TGTGCCAGCACTTCTGGTAGCGGGAGGGCTAGAGAGCTGTTTTTT	CASTSGSGRARELFF
TRBV29-1	NA	NA	TRBJ2-1	TGCAGCGTTGAAGCTCGACCCTTTTTCGCCTACAATGAGCAGTTCTTC	CSVEARPFFAYNEQFF
TRBV29-1	few	NA	TRBJ1-1	TGCAGCGTCGCAGACAGCTACGCCGGGGCTTTCTTT	CSVADSYAGAFF
TRBV18	NA	NA	TRBJ1-1	TGTGCCAGCTCGTCAGAGTTTAACACTGAAGCTTTCTTT	CASSSEFNTEAFF
TRBV6-6	NA	NA	TRBJ1-5	TGTGCCAGCAGTTACGGGGCGAATCAGCCCCAGCATTTT	CASSYGANQPQHF
TRBV3-1	few	NA	TRBJ2-7	TGTGCCAGCAGCCAAGGGATGGGGAAAAACGAGCAGTACTTC	CASSQGMGKNEQYF